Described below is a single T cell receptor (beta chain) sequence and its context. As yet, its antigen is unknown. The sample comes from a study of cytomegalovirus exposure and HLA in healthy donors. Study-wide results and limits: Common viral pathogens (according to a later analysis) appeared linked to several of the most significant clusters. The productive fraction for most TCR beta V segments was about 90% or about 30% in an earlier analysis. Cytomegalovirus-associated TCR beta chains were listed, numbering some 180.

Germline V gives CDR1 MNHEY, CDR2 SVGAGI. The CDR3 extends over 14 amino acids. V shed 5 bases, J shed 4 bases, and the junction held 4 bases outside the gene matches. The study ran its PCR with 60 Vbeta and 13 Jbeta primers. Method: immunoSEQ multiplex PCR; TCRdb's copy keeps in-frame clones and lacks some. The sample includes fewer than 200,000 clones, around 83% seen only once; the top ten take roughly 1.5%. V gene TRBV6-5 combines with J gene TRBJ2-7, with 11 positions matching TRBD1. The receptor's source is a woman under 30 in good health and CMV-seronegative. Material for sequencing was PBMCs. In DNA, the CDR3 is TGTGCCAGCAGTCGGACAGGGGGCATTTACGAGCAGTACTTC. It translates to CASSRTGGIYEQYF.